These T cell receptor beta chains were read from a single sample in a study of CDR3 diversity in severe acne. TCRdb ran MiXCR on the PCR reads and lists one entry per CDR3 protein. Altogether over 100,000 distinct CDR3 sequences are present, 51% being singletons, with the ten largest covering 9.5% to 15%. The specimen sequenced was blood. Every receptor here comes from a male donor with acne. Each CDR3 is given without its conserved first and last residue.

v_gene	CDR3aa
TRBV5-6	ASSLGPTADRPGELF
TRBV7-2	ASSLQGGLF
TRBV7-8	ASSETGSWASGANVLT
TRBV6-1	ANTNGHGSRTSGSNEQF
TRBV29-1	SVAGTSGRGVYEQY
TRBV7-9	ASSLGPDRGYYEQY
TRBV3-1	ASSQTGQGAGRSYEQY
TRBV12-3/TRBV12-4	ASSLAILSYEQY
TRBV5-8	ASSLGYSSYNEQF
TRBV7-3	ASSSSGTGSGNTIY
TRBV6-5	ASSYRGPAGELF
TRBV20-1	SARRLAGLTTGANVLT
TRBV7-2	ASSGRLTLQETQY
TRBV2	ASRVDLANTEAF
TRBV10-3	ASSYSGPGELF
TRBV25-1	ASSEPSGRDPGELF
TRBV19	ASSGTGTGGGNSPLH
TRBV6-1	ASSEAMNTEAF
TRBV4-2	ASSQEVGTGRGYEQY
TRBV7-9	ASSWGQGATEAF
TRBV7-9	ASSTRTGVGFSNIQY
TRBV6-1	ASSFGTEGYGYT